The rows below give T cell receptor beta chains drawn from one sample of a study of T cell responses to AZD1222 COVID-19 vaccine. Data came from immunoSEQ multiplex PCR; TCRdb stores just in-frame clones and leaves some out. This table holds 150,000 to 180,000 clones, around 87% found once. The sequencing used peripheral blood, collected 28 days after the second AZD1222 dose. These receptors were taken from an adult who received the AZD1222 COVID-19 vaccine. CDR3s include the opening cysteine and the closing phenylalanine or tryptophan. The D gene is left open where the match is weak. The size of a clone is reported for some rows only, either as once, few or many, or as a class for expanded clones.

J	D	size	V	DNA	CDR3
TRBJ1-2	NA	NA	TRBV4-1	TGCGCCAGCAGCCAAGAGCAAGCGGTCGGCTACACCTTC	CASSQEQAVGYTF
TRBJ1-2	NA	once	TRBV5-1	TGCGCCAGCAGCTTTGGCTTTGGGGAGAGCTATGGCTACACCTTC	CASSFGFGESYGYTF
TRBJ2-3	TRBD2	NA	TRBV4-3	TGCGCCAGCAGCCAAGAGTCTAGCGGGAGGGCCATAGATACGCAGTATTTT	CASSQESSGRAIDTQYF
TRBJ2-1	TRBD2	NA	TRBV19	TGTGCCAGTAGTCCCAGACTAGCGGGTCCCAGCTCCTACAATGAGCAGTTCTTC	CASSPRLAGPSSYNEQFF
TRBJ2-5	NA	NA	TRBV30	TGTGCCTGGACACAGATGCTCCAAGAGACCCAGTACTTC	CAWTQMLQETQYF
TRBJ1-2	NA	few	TRBV3-1/TRBV3-2	TGTGCCAGCAGCCAAAGTTTACGGCCGCCCTACTATGGCTACACCTTC	CASSQSLRPPYYGYTF
TRBJ2-7	TRBD1	NA	TRBV5-6	TGTGCCAGCAGTTCATTGATTCGGGGACAGGAGTACTTC	CASSSLIRGQEYF
TRBJ2-2	TRBD1	NA	TRBV7-8	TGTGCCAGCAGCCAAACCGGACAGGCCGGGGAGCTGTTTTTT	CASSQTGQAGELFF
TRBJ2-7	NA	NA	TRBV5-1	TGCGCCAGCAGCTGGAAATTCACAGCTGCGAGCTCCTACGAGCAGTACTTC	CASSWKFTAASSYEQYF
TRBJ1-5	NA	NA	TRBV19	TGTGCCAGCCGAAGGGGGGACATTACTCTCTATAGCAATCAGCCCCAGCATTTT	CASRRGDITLYSNQPQHF
TRBJ2-6	NA	NA	TRBV5-4	TGTGCCAGCAGCTTTCCGGGCTCTGGAACCAACGTCCTGACTTTC	CASSFPGSGTNVLTF
TRBJ2-3	TRBD2	NA	TRBV5-1	TGCGCCAGCAGCTCCCCTGCGGGAGTGAACACAGATACGCAGTATTTT	CASSSPAGVNTDTQYF
TRBJ1-5	TRBD1	NA	TRBV4-3	TGCGCCAGCAGCCAAGATCTAAGCGGACAGGGTAATCAGCCCCAGCATTTT	CASSQDLSGQGNQPQHF
TRBJ1-1	TRBD1	NA	TRBV2	TGTGCCAGCAGCCGACAGGGGGCTTTGAACACTGAAGCTTTCTTT	CASSRQGALNTEAFF
TRBJ1-1	NA	NA	TRBV29-1	TGCAGCGTTGGTGTCAGGGCCAACACTGAAGCTTTCTTT	CSVGVRANTEAFF
TRBJ2-5	TRBD2	NA	TRBV5-4	TGTGCCAGCAGCTTCACTAGCGGGAGTGAGACCCAGTACTTC	CASSFTSGSETQYF
TRBJ1-2	NA	NA	TRBV7-2	TGTGCCAGCAGCCCGCGGGACGGCAACTATGGCTACACCTTC	CASSPRDGNYGYTF
TRBJ1-5	NA	NA	TRBV7-2	TGTGCCAGCAGCTTACACAGATCCAATCAGCCCCAGCATTTT	CASSLHRSNQPQHF
TRBJ2-1	TRBD2	NA	TRBV5-1	TGCGCCAGCAGCTTGGATCTAGCGGGACACTCCTACAATGAGCAGTTCTTC	CASSLDLAGHSYNEQFF
TRBJ2-2	NA	once	TRBV7-3	TGTGCCAGCAGCTCTCGACACACCGGGGAGCTGTTTTTT	CASSSRHTGELFF
TRBJ2-3	TRBD2	NA	TRBV10-3	TGTGCCACTGGGACTAGCGGGGTAGATACGCAGTATTTT	CATGTSGVDTQYF
TRBJ1-1	TRBD1	NA	TRBV2	TGTGCCAGCAGAGGACAGGGCGGAGAGGGAGCTTTCTTT	CASRGQGGEGAFF
TRBJ1-2	NA	NA	TRBV28	TGTGCCAGCAGTTTAAGTGAGATAGGGAGGAAGGATGGCTACACCTTC	CASSLSEIGRKDGYTF
TRBJ1-5	NA	NA	TRBV20-1	TGCAGTGCTAGTATAGTACCAGGGAAGGGAAATCAGCCCCAGCATTTT	CSASIVPGKGNQPQHF
TRBJ2-7	TRBD1	NA	TRBV9	TGTGCCAGCAGCGTTGGGACAGAACCCTACGAGCAGTACTTC	CASSVGTEPYEQYF
TRBJ1-1	NA	NA	TRBV6-5	TGTGCCAGCAAGCGCCGGGGGCACACTGAAGCTTTCTTT	CASKRRGHTEAFF
TRBJ1-2	TRBD1	NA	TRBV5-1	TGCGCCAGCAGCTCTGGACAGGGGGTTGGTGGCTACACCTTC	CASSSGQGVGGYTF
TRBJ2-3	NA	NA	TRBV7-9	TGTGCCAGCAGCTGGGGCCCCCCGGGCGCAGATACGCAGTATTTT	CASSWGPPGADTQYF
TRBJ2-1	TRBD2	NA	TRBV28	TGTGCCAGCAGTTTATCGGCGGGAGGGCAATACAATGAGCAGTTCTTC	CASSLSAGGQYNEQFF
TRBJ2-7	NA	NA	TRBV11-1	TGTGCCAGCAGCTTACCGGGGCTTCCCTACGAGCAGTACTTC	CASSLPGLPYEQYF
TRBJ2-5	NA	NA	TRBV7-2	TGTGCCAGCAGCTTTTCGGAGACCCAGTACTTC	CASSFSETQYF
TRBJ2-3	NA	NA	TRBV25-1	TGTGCCAGCAGCGACTCCCAAAGAATCAGCGATACGCAGTATTTT	CASSDSQRISDTQYF
TRBJ1-4	NA	NA	TRBV10-1	TGCGCCAGCAGTGACTCCGAGGCAACTAATGAAAAACTGTTTTTT	CASSDSEATNEKLFF
TRBJ2-5	NA	NA	TRBV28	TGTGCCAGCACCGTGACTGGGACTCAAGAGACCCAGTACTTC	CASTVTGTQETQYF
TRBJ1-1	NA	NA	TRBV28	TGTGCCAGCAGAGGACAGATGAACACTGAAGCTTTCTTT	CASRGQMNTEAFF
TRBJ2-7	NA	NA	TRBV7-2	TGTGCCAGCAGCTTAGGGTTTCAGGGTAATTACGAGCAGTACTTC	CASSLGFQGNYEQYF
TRBJ1-1	NA	NA	TRBV5-1	TGCGCCAGCAGCCACCAAAGCGAGAACACTGAAGCTTTCTTT	CASSHQSENTEAFF
TRBJ2-5	TRBD2	NA	TRBV6-5	TGTGCCAGCAGTCCGCAGCGGGGTCGGACCCAGTACTTC	CASSPQRGRTQYF
TRBJ2-7	TRBD2	NA	TRBV19	TGTGCCAGTAGTATAGGCGGGAGTATCGCCTACGAGCAGTACTTC	CASSIGGSIAYEQYF
TRBJ2-5	NA	NA	TRBV10-3	TGTGCCTCAGGGGTGAAGGACAACGAAGAGACCCAGTACTTC	CASGVKDNEETQYF
TRBJ1-1	NA	NA	TRBV29-1	TGCAGCTATTCAGGGAACACTGAAGCTTTCTTT	CSYSGNTEAFF
TRBJ1-3	NA	few	TRBV18	TGTGCCAGCTCACCGAACGGACAGGGAAACACCATATATTTT	CASSPNGQGNTIYF
TRBJ1-5	TRBD1	NA	TRBV19	TGTGCCAGTCAGAAAACAGGGGTCAATCAGCCCCAGCATTTT	CASQKTGVNQPQHF
TRBJ1-2	NA	NA	TRBV7-8	TGTGCCAGCAGCCTGTGGGGTTCCGGCTACACCTTC	CASSLWGSGYTF
TRBJ1-5	TRBD1	NA	TRBV5-1	TGCGCCAGCAGCCCGGGACAGGGGAATCAGCCCCAGCATTTT	CASSPGQGNQPQHF
TRBJ2-1	NA	NA	TRBV10-1	TGCGCCAGTCCCGGGGCTCCCACACCTTACAATGAGCAGTTCTTC	CASPGAPTPYNEQFF
TRBJ1-6	NA	NA	TRBV28	TGTGCCAGCAGTTTACTTCAGGGAGGGTCACCCCTCCACTTT	CASSLLQGGSPLHF
TRBJ2-7	NA	NA	TRBV7-2	TGTGCCAGCAGCTTAGGTTGGGACTTAGGTGGCGAGCAGTACTTC	CASSLGWDLGGEQYF
TRBJ2-1	NA	NA	TRBV19	TGTGCCAGTAGAATAGGGGGTGGGGTTAATGAGCAGTTCTTC	CASRIGGGVNEQFF
TRBJ2-2	NA	NA	TRBV30	TGTGCCTGGACCCTAACCCCAGACACCGGGGAGCTGTTTTTT	CAWTLTPDTGELFF